The next 26 T cell receptor beta chains were all read from a single sample in a study of shared clonotypes between healthy human individuals (dated by TCRdb to 2018 to 2021). Library creation used the immunoSEQ multiplex PCR assay. TCRdb mirrors the immuneACCESS table, restricted to in-frame sequences. Some clones are absent from its copies; in checked studies, under half trace to an unresolved V gene, and the reason for the others is unknown. A total of about 1 million clones appear in this sample, 75% of them only once. Clones ranked in the top ten supply approximately 1.5% of the sample. The sample comprised memory CD4+ T cells sorted from blood. The cell subset or site label here, explained by the study, means: CD45RA-negative fraction. These receptors were taken from a man younger than 35 in good health.

This chain joins TRBV7-9 and TRBJ2-5; 8 nucleotides agree with TRBD1. V was pared by 1 base and J by 4 bases, with 5 bases of the junction left unmatched. The CDR3 is 15 amino acids. Looked up from germline, CDR1 is SEHNR and CDR2 is FQNEAQ (reference sequence). The CDR3 bases are TGTGCCAGCAGCTTAGGACAGGGGTCTTCAGAGACCCAGTACTTC. It encodes CASSLGQGSSETQYF.

This clone was recorded a few times. With a much larger clone just one base away, this may be a read error. The chain employs TRBV15 and TRBJ1-5; D uncertain. The germline gives CDR1 LNHNV, CDR2 YYDKDF (reference sequence). CDR3 size: 12 residues. V gave up 0 bases and J gave up 7 bases, with 4 bases separating them. The CDR3 reads CATSRDSQPQHF. The CDR3 DNA follows: TGTGCCACCAGCAGAGATAGCCAGCCCCAGCATTTT.

The genes are TRBV4-2 and TRBJ2-3; TRBD2 aligns across 11 bases. The CDR3 loop spans 17 amino acids. V dropped 6 bases and J dropped 1; count of bases not matched to a gene: 9. Germline-derived CDR1 and CDR2 are LGHNA and YNFKEQ. The chain's CDR3 is CASSRKVAGGRTDTQYF. For the CDR3, the DNA is TGTGCCAGCAGTCGAAAAGTAGCGGGGGGGCGCACAGATACGCAGTATTTT.

V is TRBV28 and J is TRBJ1-1; the D gene is possibly TRBD1 (6 bases). The CDR3 loop spans 14 amino acids. Trimming pared 2 bases from V and 4 bases from J, leaving 11 bases between. Per the germline V gene, CDR1 is MDHEN and CDR2 is SYDVKM. The CDR3 protein is CASSLSQGLTEAFF. CDR3 in DNA: TGTGCCAGCAGTTTAAGTCAGGGGCTCACTGAAGCTTTCTTT.

V and J are TRBV10-3 and TRBJ2-3; D is unclear. Between the trimmed V and J ends, which lost 0 bases and 0 bases, there was a span of 10 bases. Germline V CDR1 and CDR2: ENHRY, SYGVKD. The CDR3 covers 16 residues. The chain's CDR3 is CAISESAPPSTDTQYF. Here the CDR3 DNA reads TGTGCCATCAGTGAGTCGGCTCCGCCAAGCACAGATACGCAGTATTTT.

The J gene is TRBJ2-1, the V gene TRBV5-4; maybe TRBD1 (6 bases). Trimming cost V 3 bases and J 0 bases, with 7 bases left between them. The CDR3 spans 14 residues. Germline CDR1 and CDR2: SGHNT and YYREEE (reference sequence). The DNA for the CDR3 is TGTGCCAGCAGCTCAGGGGTCTCCTACAATGAGCAGTTCTTC. Residues: CASSSGVSYNEQFF.

This clone was counted once. The genes are TRBV2 and TRBJ1-1; TRBD1 might be the D (6 bases). Germline CDR1 is SNHLY and CDR2 is FYNNEI. V was pared by 7 bases and J by 2 bases, with 23 bases between. The CDR3 spans 17 residues. The CDR3 region is CASIRAPGMGANTEAFF. In DNA form, the CDR3 reads TGTGCCAGCATTAGAGCCCCCGGGATGGGGGCCAACACTGAAGCTTTCTTT.

In the case of this clone: Its ends do not fully match the called genes, so a read error is possible. V usage is TRBV7-7 and J usage is TRBJ2-1, with D perhaps TRBD1 (5 bases). The CDR3 has 11 amino acids. Germline loops: CDR1 SSHAT, CDR2 FNYEAQ (reference sequence). CDR3 sequence reads: CASSQGSEQFF. The DNA for the CDR3 is TGTGCTAGCAGCCAGGGTTCCGAGCAGTTCTTC.

The rearrangement links TRBV9 to TRBJ1-6; D possibly corresponds to TRBD1 (6 bases). Germline CDR1 reads SGDLS; CDR2 reads YYNGEE. Trimming pared 3 bases from V and 10 bases from J, leaving 14 bases between. This CDR3 spans 14 amino acids. The CDR3 region has the DNA TGTGCCAGCAGCGCAAACAGGGTCGGCTCACCCCTCCACTTT. Amino acids: CASSANRVGSPLHF.

The rearrangement uses TRBV6-1 and TRBJ1-1; D is ambiguous. This CDR3 has 10 amino acids. V was clipped by 6 bases and J by 5 bases, with 4 bases between them. Germline lookup yields CDR1 MNHNS and CDR2 SASEGT. The CDR3 nucleotides are TGTGCCAGCAGATGGACTGAAGCTTTCTTT. It specifies CASRWTEAFF.

The rearrangement links TRBV13 to TRBJ2-1; 7 nucleotides match TRBD2. Germline V gene lookup returns CDR1 PRHDT and CDR2 FYEKMQ (reference sequence). V lost 8 bases and J lost 9; bases outside the gene matches: 10. This CDR3 region has 13 residues. CDR3 sequence (DNA): TGTGCCAGCCTTGTAGGCGGGAGCAGTGAGCAGTTCTTC. Its translation: CASLVGGSSEQFF.

The chain's CDR3 is CASSLVAGNTDTQYF. CDR3 DNA: TGTGCCAGCAGCTTGGTCGCGGGGAACACAGATACGCAGTATTTT. The chain is built from TRBV5-4 and TRBJ2-3; possibly TRBD2 for D (6 bases). V gave up 0 bases and J gave up 2 bases, with 10 bases separating them. Germline V gene sequence: CDR1 SGHNT, CDR2 YYREEE (reference sequence). This CDR3 spans 15 amino acids.

Points on this clone: The germline gene is not matched at one end of the junction; a read error may be the cause. The chain employs TRBV11-2 and TRBJ2-7; D may correspond to TRBD1 or TRBD2 (5 bases each). The CDR3 extends over 12 amino acids. CDR1 SGHAT and CDR2 FQNNGV come from the germline V gene. The CDR3 DNA reads as TGTGCCAGCAGCTCCGCCGGGACGCCTCTAGACTTC. Its protein product is CASSSAGTPLDF.

This chain links TRBV7-2 with TRBJ2-1; 11 nucleotides align to TRBD2. This CDR3 has 14 amino acids. V was pared by 5 bases and J by 6 bases, with 3 bases of the junction left unmatched. In germline, CDR1 is SGHTA, CDR2 FQGNSA. DNA of the CDR3: TGTGCCAGCAGCACGGGACTAGCGGCCAATGAGCAGTTCTTC. It encodes CASSTGLAANEQFF.

This clone was observed at least ten times. This CDR3 is also generated by other DNA sequences in the sample. This chain connects TRBV30 to TRBJ2-2; TRBD2 might be the D (6 bases). V was shortened by 1 base and J by 12 bases, with 9 bases between the two germline ends. CDR3 length equals 11 residues. Germline lookup yields CDR1 GTSNPN and CDR2 SVGIG (reference sequence). The CDR3 DNA reads as TGTGCCTGGAGTGCGGGGACTCAGCTGTTTTTT. The encoded protein is CAWSAGTQLFF.

The chain joins TRBV7-6 to TRBJ2-3; D is undetermined. CDR3 length: 14 amino acids. Germline V lookup: CDR1 SGHVS, CDR2 FNYEAQ. V was clipped by 2 bases and J by 6 bases, with 12 bases between them. The CDR3 DNA sequence: TGTGCCAGCAGCTTAAACTTAGGATGGGATACGCAGTATTTT. Its translation is CASSLNLGWDTQYF.

This chain joins TRBV4-3 and TRBJ1-2, with D perhaps TRBD1 (6 bases). The CDR3 consists of 16 residues. From germline, CDR1 is LGHNA and CDR2 YSLEER. The ends were cut back, 0 bases at V and 0 bases at J, with 11 bases in the middle. This CDR3 reads CASSQDTTGSNYGYTF. The CDR3 DNA follows: TGCGCCAGCAGCCAAGACACGACAGGATCTAACTATGGCTACACCTTC.

The chain has TRBV6-5 and TRBJ1-2; 8 bases match TRBD1. Germline V gene sequence: CDR1 MNHEY, CDR2 SVGAGI. The V gene end was trimmed by 8 bases and the J gene end by 7 bases; junction bases not matched to a gene: 6. The CDR3 has 12 amino acids. The CDR3 DNA follows: TGTGCCAGCTCAGGGGGCGAGGCTGGCTACACCTTC. Its protein is CASSGGEAGYTF.

The V gene is TRBV5-4, the J gene TRBJ2-1; 14 nucleotides line up with TRBD2. Germline CDR1 is SGHNT and CDR2 is YYREEE (reference sequence). This CDR3 region has 16 residues. Trimming at V came to 4 bases and at J to 7 bases, leaving 7 bases not matched to a gene. CDR3 sequence: CASSPGTSGSRNEQFF. In DNA form, the CDR3 reads TGTGCCAGCAGCCCCGGGACTAGCGGGAGTCGGAATGAGCAGTTCTTC.

CDR3 region: CAWSGWWGRTEAFF. The CDR3 DNA reads TGTGCCTGGAGTGGGTGGTGGGGGAGAACTGAAGCTTTCTTT. This chain joins TRBV30 and TRBJ1-1; D might be TRBD1 (5 bases). The V and J ends lost 1 base and 5 bases respectively, with 14 bases between them. This CDR3 comprises 14 residues. Germline CDR1 GTSNPN, CDR2 SVGIG (reference sequence). The full variable domain, completed using reference TRBV30 and TRBJ1-1, is SQTIHQWPATLVQPVGSPLSLECTVEGTSNPNLYWYRQAAGRGLQLLFYSVGIGQISSEVPQNLSASRPQDRQFILSSKKLLLSDSGFYLCAWSGWWGRTEAFFGQGTRLTVV.

With respect to this clone: An end of the junction differs from the germline gene, which may be a read error. The chain combines TRBV5-1 with TRBJ2-7; 9 nucleotides match TRBD2. Germline V gene lookup returns CDR1 SGHRS and CDR2 YFSETQ. This CDR3 has 13 amino acids. This CDR3 reads CASSLETSGALIF. CDR3 sequence (DNA): TGCGCCAGCAGCTTGGAGACTAGCGGCGCTCTCATCTTC. The whole variable domain, filled in from reference TRBV5-1 and TRBJ2-7, reads KAGVTQTPRYLIKTRGQQVTLSCSPISGHRSVSWYQQTPGQGLQFLFEYFSETQRNKGNFPGRFSGRQFSNSRSEMNVSTLELGDSALYLCASSLETSGALIFGPGTRLTVT.

The chain combines TRBV27 with TRBJ2-3; TRBD1 agrees at 9 bases. V was clipped by 2 bases and J by 2 bases; unmatched bases: 2. Germline loops: CDR1 MNHEY, CDR2 SMNVEV (reference sequence). The CDR3 consists of 15 residues. The CDR3 loop reads CASSLGTGNTDTQYF. The CDR3 nucleotides read TGTGCCAGCAGTTTAGGGACAGGGAACACAGATACGCAGTATTTT.

This chain connects TRBV7-2 to TRBJ2-3; perhaps TRBD1 as D (6 bases). The CDR3 covers 14 residues. The V end lost 5 bases, the J end lost 3 bases, and 12 bases lay between the germline ends. CDR1 SGHTA and CDR2 FQGNSA come from the germline V gene. The CDR3 nucleotides are TGTGCCAGCAGCCGGGACACTGGAACAGATACGCAGTATTTT. This gives the protein CASSRDTGTDTQYF.

V usage is TRBV6-6 and J usage is TRBJ1-5; unclear D gene. Looked up from germline, CDR1 is MNHNY and CDR2 is SVGAGI (reference sequence). V lost 6 bases, J lost 1 base, and 7 bases lay in between. The CDR3 extends over 13 amino acids. The CDR3: CASRGVSNQPQHF. CDR3 sequence (DNA): TGTGCCAGCAGGGGTGTCAGCAATCAGCCCCAGCATTTT.

This chain uses TRBV30 with TRBJ2-5, with D uncertain. Germline CDR1 and CDR2: GTSNPN and SVGIG (reference sequence). The germline V and J ends were trimmed by 5 bases and 1 base, with 8 bases remaining between them. The CDR3 length is 12 residues. The CDR3 spells CAWSPTQETQYF. In nucleotides, the CDR3 is TGTGCCTGGTCCCCTACCCAAGAGACCCAGTACTTC. Using reference TRBV30 and TRBJ2-5 for the parts outside the CDR3, the full variable domain is SQTIHQWPATLVQPVGSPLSLECTVEGTSNPNLYWYRQAAGRGLQLLFYSVGIGQISSEVPQNLSASRPQDRQFILSSKKLLLSDSGFYLCAWSPTQETQYFGPGTRLLVL.

This clone was picked up a small number of times. V gene TRBV7-2 combines with J gene TRBJ2-3, with TRBD1 as a possible D gene (5 bases). CDR3 length: 15 amino acids. V dropped 2 bases and J dropped 0 bases, with 9 bases sitting between them. The germline gives CDR1 SGHTA, CDR2 FQGNSA. The CDR3 DNA sequence: TGTGCCAGCAGCTTAAGTCCAGGGAGCACAGATACGCAGTATTTT. Translating it yields CASSLSPGSTDTQYF.